The 22 T cell receptor beta chains listed next were all sequenced from one sample in a study of blood T cell repertoires in COVID-19. Libraries were prepared by immunoSEQ multiplex PCR; TCRdb keeps only in-frame clonotypes and omits some of them. The table has hundreds of thousands of clones, about 90% seen once; the top ten hold around 2.8%. Source material: peripheral blood. These TCRs come from a woman aged 25 to 39 with COVID-19, enrolled during active disease.

J is TRBJ2-7 and V is TRBV6-5; perhaps TRBD2 as D (6 bases). The germline gives CDR1 MNHEY, CDR2 SVGAGI. Trimming removed 8 bases from V and 0 bases from J, with 11 bases in between. The CDR3 totals 13 residues. The CDR3 nucleotides read TGTGCCAGCGGGACTCCCAGCTCCTACGAGCAGTACTTC. It codes for CASGTPSSYEQYF.

The chain employs TRBV27 and TRBJ2-1, with D perhaps TRBD1 (6 bases). Per the germline V gene, CDR1 is MNHEY and CDR2 is SMNVEV (reference sequence). Trimming pared 5 bases from V and 7 bases from J, leaving 12 bases between. This CDR3 spans 13 amino acids. The CDR3 DNA is TGTGCCAGCAGTCCCAACAGGGAGAATGAGCAGTTCTTC. Protein sequence: CASSPNRENEQFF.

This chain uses TRBV4-1 with TRBJ2-5; 9 bases line up with TRBD2. Per germline, CDR1 MGHRA and CDR2 YSYEKL. The length of the CDR3 is 17 residues. The V gene end was trimmed by 1 base and the J gene end by 4 bases; junction bases not matched to a gene: 10. The chain's CDR3 is CASSQGGGGASVETQYF. CDR3 bases: TGCGCCAGCAGCCAAGGGGGCGGGGGGGCCTCGGTAGAGACCCAGTACTTC.

The sample holds a few counts of this clone. The chain carries TRBV5-6 and TRBJ1-2; tentative D call: TRBD1 (5 bases). The length of the CDR3 is 14 residues. Germline lookup yields CDR1 SGHDT and CDR2 YYEEEE. The V end lost 6 bases, the J end lost 4 bases, and 16 bases lay between the germline ends. CDR3 DNA: TGTGCCAGCACCTGGGGCATTCCACCCTATGGCTACACCTTC. It encodes CASTWGIPPYGYTF.

The chain is built from TRBV19 and TRBJ1-4, with no clear D. V lost 5 bases, J lost 0 bases, and 7 bases lay in between. Per germline, CDR1 LNHDA and CDR2 SQIVND (reference sequence). The CDR3 contains 14 residues. This CDR3 is CASSLGTTNEKLFF. The CDR3 DNA reads TGTGCCAGTAGTCTCGGGACAACTAATGAAAAACTGTTTTTT.

The chain has TRBV5-8 and TRBJ2-5; 8 bases fit TRBD1. This CDR3 region has 13 residues. J was trimmed by 10 bases and V by 4 bases; bases with no gene match: 9. Germline-derived CDR1 and CDR2 are SGHTS and YDEGEE. The CDR3 nucleotides are TGTGCCAGCAGCGAAACAAGGACAGGGCGCCAGTACTTC. Residues: CASSETRTGRQYF. The variable domain in full, with the rest retrieved from reference TRBV5-8 and TRBJ2-5, is EAGVTQSPTHLIKTRGQQATLRCSPISGHTSVYWYQQALGLGLQFLLWYDEGEERNRGNFPPRFSGRQFPNYSSELNVNALELEDSALYLCASSETRTGRQYFGPGTRLLVL.

The count of this clone is one. The rearrangement joins TRBV2 to TRBJ2-7; D not resolved. CDR1 and CDR2 from the germline V gene are SNHLY and FYNNEI. The CDR3 runs to 16 residues. Trimming took off 0 bases at V and 0 bases at J, with 12 bases between the two ends. The CDR3 spells CASSEAWSTRSYEQYF. CDR3 nucleotide sequence: TGTGCCAGCAGTGAAGCGTGGTCTACCCGCTCCTACGAGCAGTACTTC.

The chain combines TRBV28 with TRBJ1-2; tentatively, D is TRBD1 (6 bases). Trimming cost V 6 bases and J 2 bases, with 7 bases left between them. This CDR3 is built from 12 residues. Germline V gene sequence: CDR1 MDHEN, CDR2 SYDVKM. CDR3: CASRDRNYGYTF. CDR3 sequence (DNA): TGTGCCAGCAGGGACAGAAACTATGGCTACACCTTC.

Written as DNA, the CDR3 is TGTGCCAGCAGCACAGGGTTAATTGAAAACATTCAGTACTTC. Its translation is CASSTGLIENIQYF. The chain combines TRBV11-3 with TRBJ2-4, with D tentatively TRBD1 (6 bases). The CDR3 contains 14 residues. Germline V gene lookup returns CDR1 SGHNT and CDR2 YENEEA. V was pared by 5 bases and J by 5 bases, with 13 bases between.

V gene TRBV7-2 combines with J gene TRBJ2-2, with 10 bases that match TRBD1. Germline CDR1 reads SGHTA; CDR2 reads FQGNSA. The CDR3 is made up of 15 amino acids. J lost 4 bases, V lost 3 bases, and 2 bases had no gene match. CDR3 loop: CASSLRQGATGELFF. As DNA, the CDR3 is TGTGCCAGCAGCTTGAGACAGGGGGCCACCGGGGAGCTGTTTTTT.

This clone was seen just once. The chain employs TRBV3-1 (or the pseudogene TRBV3-2) and TRBJ1-2; 8 nucleotides match TRBD1. This CDR3 contains 16 residues. The J segment lost 1 base and the V segment lost 4 bases, leaving 8 bases of the junction unmatched. Germline V gives CDR1 LGHDT, CDR2 YNNKEL (reference sequence). The CDR3 loop is CASSPGLDRVNYGYTF. CDR3 nucleotide sequence: TGTGCCAGCAGCCCCGGGCTGGACAGGGTTAACTATGGCTACACCTTC.

This sequence joins TRBV4-3 and TRBJ2-1; TRBD1 aligns across 7 bases. The trim removed 0 bases at V and 3 bases at J, leaving 5 bases unmatched. Germline V gives CDR1 LGHNA, CDR2 YSLEER. The CDR3 is 16 amino acids. This CDR3 is CASSQDGNRGYNEQFF. In nucleotides, the CDR3 is TGCGCCAGCAGCCAAGATGGGAACAGGGGCTACAATGAGCAGTTCTTC.

The chain couples TRBV19 to TRBJ2-7, with D possibly TRBD1 on 6 matching bases. Germline V gene data show CDR1 as LNHDA and CDR2 as SQIVND (reference sequence). The CDR3 runs to 14 residues. Trimming took 3 bases from V and 2 from J, leaving 11 bases between them. The CDR3 reads CASSIAGATYEQYF. The CDR3 DNA follows: TGTGCCAGTAGTATTGCAGGGGCCACCTACGAGCAGTACTTC.

This chain joins TRBV27 and TRBJ1-3, with a tentative D call TRBD1 (6 bases). This CDR3 spans 15 amino acids. Germline V lookup: CDR1 MNHEY, CDR2 SMNVEV (reference sequence). Trimming pared 8 bases from V and 0 bases from J, leaving 14 bases between. The CDR3 region has the DNA TGTGCCAGCGGAACATACAGGGACTCTGGAAACACCATATATTTT. As protein: CASGTYRDSGNTIYF.

The gene calls are TRBV18 and TRBJ1-6; TRBD1 is a possible D gene (5 bases). Germline CDR1 KGHSH, CDR2 LQKENI. Trimming stripped 0 bases from V and 9 bases from J, with 12 bases between. The CDR3 runs 15 residues. CDR3 nucleotides: TGTGCCAGCTCACCACCCGACGGAGGGGTTTCACCCCTCCACTTT. Translated, it gives CASSPPDGGVSPLHF. The whole variable domain, filled in from reference TRBV18 and TRBJ1-6, reads NAGVMQNPRHLVRRRGQEARLRCSPMKGHSHVYWYRQLPEEGLKFMVYLQKENIIDESGMPKERFSAEFPKEGPSILRIQQVVRGDSAAYFCASSPPDGGVSPLHFGNGTRLTVT.

V and J are TRBV13 and TRBJ2-1; possibly TRBD1 for D (6 bases). The V and J ends lost 4 bases and 1 base respectively, with 11 bases between them. Germline V gives CDR1 PRHDT, CDR2 FYEKMQ (reference sequence). CDR3 size: 15 residues. CDR3 protein: CASSSSQGSYNEQFF. CDR3 in DNA: TGTGCCAGCAGCTCCAGCCAGGGGTCCTACAATGAGCAGTTCTTC. Full variable domain (remainder filled in from reference TRBV13 and TRBJ2-1): AAGVIQSPRHLIKEKRETATLKCYPIPRHDTVYWYQQGPGQDPQFLISFYEKMQSDKGSIPDRFSAQQFSDYHSELNMSSLELGDSALYFCASSSSQGSYNEQFFGPGTRLTVL.

The chain couples TRBV7-9 to TRBJ1-1; the match to TRBD1 covers 9 bases. Germline values: CDR1 SEHNR, CDR2 FQNEAQ (reference sequence). CDR3 length: 17 amino acids. Trimming at V came to 3 bases and at J to 1 base, leaving 9 bases not matched to a gene. CDR3 residues: CASSFRGTGQGNTEAFF. CDR3 sequence (DNA): TGTGCCAGCAGCTTTCGGGGGACGGGACAGGGGAACACTGAAGCTTTCTTT.

This clone was detected only a few times. The genes are TRBV19 and TRBJ2-3; 7 bases fit TRBD1. The CDR3 extends over 12 amino acids. The V segment lost 7 bases and the J segment 8 bases; nucleotides outside the gene matches: 6. The germline V gene encodes CDR1 LNHDA and CDR2 SQIVND (reference sequence). CDR3 bases: TGTGCCAGTACAACGAACAGGGGTACGCAGTATTTT. Its protein is CASTTNRGTQYF.

J is TRBJ1-3 and V is TRBV7-9, with TRBD1 matching over 7 bases. The germline CDR1 and CDR2 sequences are SEHNR and FQNEAQ (reference sequence). This CDR3 comprises 16 residues. V trimming: 0 bases; J trimming: 2 bases; junction bases outside the gene matches: 4. This CDR3 reads CASSLAVRGAGNTIYF. The CDR3 nucleotides are TGTGCCAGCAGCTTAGCGGTCAGGGGGGCTGGAAACACCATATATTTT.

This chain connects TRBV15 to TRBJ2-3, with 9 bases lining up with TRBD1. CDR3 length: 18 residues. V was clipped by 5 bases and J by 1 base; unmatched bases: 13. Germline CDR1 reads LNHNV; CDR2 reads YYDKDF (reference sequence). The CDR3 DNA reads as TGTGCCACCAGCGGCCGACAGGGGGGGACCACCGGCACAGATACGCAGTATTTT. Translation gives CATSGRQGGTTGTDTQYF.

A note on this clone: The sample carries other DNA sequences with the same CDR3. The chain couples TRBV28 to TRBJ1-4, with 8 bases aligning to TRBD1. The J segment lost 3 bases and the V segment lost 2 bases, leaving 2 bases of the junction unmatched. Germline values: CDR1 MDHEN, CDR2 SYDVKM. The length of the CDR3 is 15 residues. The CDR3 sequence: CASSLQGAANEKLFF. In DNA form, the CDR3 reads TGTGCCAGCAGTTTACAGGGGGCCGCTAATGAAAAACTGTTTTTT.

The chain recombines TRBV5-6 with TRBJ1-6; 7 bases are shared with TRBD1. Looked up from germline, CDR1 is SGHDT and CDR2 is YYEEEE. V lost 2 bases to trimming and J lost 9 bases; unmatched junction nucleotides: 5. CDR3 length: 14 residues. CDR3 nucleotide sequence: TGTGCCAGCAGCTTTGGGACAGTGAGTTCACCCCTCCACTTT. Protein: CASSFGTVSSPLHF.